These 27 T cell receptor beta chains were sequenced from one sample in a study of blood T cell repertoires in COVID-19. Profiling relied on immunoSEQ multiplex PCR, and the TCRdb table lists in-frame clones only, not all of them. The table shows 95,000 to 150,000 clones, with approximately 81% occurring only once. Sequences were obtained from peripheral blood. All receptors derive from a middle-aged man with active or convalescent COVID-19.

Written as DNA, the CDR3 is TGTGCCAGCAGTTTTGGCCTGAACACTGAAGCTTTCTTT. Translation: CASSFGLNTEAFF. The chain employs TRBV6-5 and TRBJ1-1; D is uncertain. The CDR3 contains 13 residues. Germline CDR1 is MNHEY and CDR2 is SVGAGI. The V end lost 4 bases, the J end lost 0 bases, and 6 bases lay between the germline ends.

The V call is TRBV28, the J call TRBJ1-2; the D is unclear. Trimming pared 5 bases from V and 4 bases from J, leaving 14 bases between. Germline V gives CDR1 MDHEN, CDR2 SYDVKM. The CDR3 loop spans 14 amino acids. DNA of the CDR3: TGTGCCAGCAGTCCGGCGGGGAAGTCCTATGGCTACACCTTC. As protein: CASSPAGKSYGYTF.

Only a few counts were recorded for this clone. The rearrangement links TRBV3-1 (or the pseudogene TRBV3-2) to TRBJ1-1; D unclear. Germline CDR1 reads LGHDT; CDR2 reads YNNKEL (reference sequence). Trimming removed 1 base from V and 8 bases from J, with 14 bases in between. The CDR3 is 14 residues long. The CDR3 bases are TGTGCCAGCAGCCAAGCAGGCGGGCTGAGAGAAGCTTTCTTT. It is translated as CASSQAGGLREAFF.

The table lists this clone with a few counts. The CDR3 DNA reads as TGTGCCTGGTCTGAAGGACAGGGTAGTCCCCTCCACTTT. This sequence encodes CAWSEGQGSPLHF. The chain couples TRBV30 to TRBJ1-6; TRBD1 aligns across 8 bases. Germline-derived CDR1 and CDR2 are GTSNPN and SVGIG (reference sequence). The junction had 10 bases not matched to a gene; V was cut back by 5 bases and J by 13 bases. CDR3 length: 13 residues.

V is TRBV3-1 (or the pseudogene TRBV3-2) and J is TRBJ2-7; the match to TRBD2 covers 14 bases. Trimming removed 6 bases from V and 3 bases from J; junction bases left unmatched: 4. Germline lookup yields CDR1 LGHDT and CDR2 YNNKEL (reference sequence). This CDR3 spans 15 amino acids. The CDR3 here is CASSVGTSGSYEQYF. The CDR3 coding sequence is TGTGCCAGCAGTGTTGGGACTAGCGGGAGCTACGAGCAGTACTTC.

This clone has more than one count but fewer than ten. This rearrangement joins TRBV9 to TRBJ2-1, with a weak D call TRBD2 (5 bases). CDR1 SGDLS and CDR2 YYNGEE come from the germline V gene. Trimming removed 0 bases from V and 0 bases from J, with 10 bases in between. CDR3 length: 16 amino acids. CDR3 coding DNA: TGTGCCAGCAGCGTAGGGCGGGCTGGCTCCTACAATGAGCAGTTCTTC. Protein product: CASSVGRAGSYNEQFF.

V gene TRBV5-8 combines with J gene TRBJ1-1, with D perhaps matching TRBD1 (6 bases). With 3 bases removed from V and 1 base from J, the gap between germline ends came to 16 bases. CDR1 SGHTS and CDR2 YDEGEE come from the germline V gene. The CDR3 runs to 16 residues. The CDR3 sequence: CASSSPGRGQNTEAFF. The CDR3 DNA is TGTGCCAGCAGCTCCCCCGGGCGGGGGCAGAACACTGAAGCTTTCTTT. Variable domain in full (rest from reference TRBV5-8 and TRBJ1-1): EAGVTQSPTHLIKTRGQQATLRCSPISGHTSVYWYQQALGLGLQFLLWYDEGEERNRGNFPPRFSGRQFPNYSSELNVNALELEDSALYLCASSSPGRGQNTEAFFGQGTRLTVV.

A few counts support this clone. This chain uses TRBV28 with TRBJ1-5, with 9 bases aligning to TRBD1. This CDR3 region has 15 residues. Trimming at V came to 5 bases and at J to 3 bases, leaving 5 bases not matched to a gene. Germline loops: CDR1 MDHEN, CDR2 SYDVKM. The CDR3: CASSIRDRDNQPQHF. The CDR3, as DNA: TGTGCCAGCAGTATCCGGGACAGGGACAATCAGCCCCAGCATTTT.

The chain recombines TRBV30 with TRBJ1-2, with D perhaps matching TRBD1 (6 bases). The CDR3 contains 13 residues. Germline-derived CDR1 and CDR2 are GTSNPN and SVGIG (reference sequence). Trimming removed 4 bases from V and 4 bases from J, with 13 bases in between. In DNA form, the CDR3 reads TGTGCCTGGAACAGGGCCATTTCCTATGGCTACACCTTC. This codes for CAWNRAISYGYTF. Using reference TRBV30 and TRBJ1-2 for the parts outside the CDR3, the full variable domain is SQTIHQWPATLVQPVGSPLSLECTVEGTSNPNLYWYRQAAGRGLQLLFYSVGIGQISSEVPQNLSASRPQDRQFILSSKKLLLSDSGFYLCAWNRAISYGYTFGSGTRLTVV.

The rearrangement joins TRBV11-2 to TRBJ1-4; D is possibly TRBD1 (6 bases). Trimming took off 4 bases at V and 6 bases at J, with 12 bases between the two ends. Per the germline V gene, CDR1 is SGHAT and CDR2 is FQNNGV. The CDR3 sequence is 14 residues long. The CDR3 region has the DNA TGTGCCAGCAGCTCTACAGGGTTTTATGAAAAACTGTTTTTT. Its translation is CASSSTGFYEKLFF.

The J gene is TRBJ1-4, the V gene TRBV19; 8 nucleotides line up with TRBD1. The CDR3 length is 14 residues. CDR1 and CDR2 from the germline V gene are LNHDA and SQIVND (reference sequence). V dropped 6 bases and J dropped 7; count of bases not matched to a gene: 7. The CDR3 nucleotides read TGTGCCAGTAGGTCTCAGGGGGCGAGTGAAAAACTGTTTTTT. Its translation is CASRSQGASEKLFF.

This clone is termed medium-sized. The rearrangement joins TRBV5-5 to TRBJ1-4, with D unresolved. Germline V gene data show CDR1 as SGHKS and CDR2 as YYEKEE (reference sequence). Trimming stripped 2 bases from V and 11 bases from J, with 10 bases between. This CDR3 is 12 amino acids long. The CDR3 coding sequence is TGTGCCAGCAGCTTCTCCGGGGAGAAACTGTTTTTT. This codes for CASSFSGEKLFF.

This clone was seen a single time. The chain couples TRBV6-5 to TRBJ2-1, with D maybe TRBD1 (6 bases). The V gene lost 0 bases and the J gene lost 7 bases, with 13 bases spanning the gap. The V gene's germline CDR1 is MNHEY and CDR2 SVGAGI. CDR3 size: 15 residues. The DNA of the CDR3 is TGTGCCAGCAGTTACTCGATGGCAGGGGCGAATGAGCAGTTCTTC. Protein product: CASSYSMAGANEQFF.

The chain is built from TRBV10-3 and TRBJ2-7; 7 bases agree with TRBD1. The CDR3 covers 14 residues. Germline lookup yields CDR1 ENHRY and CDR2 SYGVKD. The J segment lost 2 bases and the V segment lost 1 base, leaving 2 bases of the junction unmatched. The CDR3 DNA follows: TGTGCCATCAGTGAGTATGGGACAGCCTACGAGCAGTACTTC. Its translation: CAISEYGTAYEQYF.

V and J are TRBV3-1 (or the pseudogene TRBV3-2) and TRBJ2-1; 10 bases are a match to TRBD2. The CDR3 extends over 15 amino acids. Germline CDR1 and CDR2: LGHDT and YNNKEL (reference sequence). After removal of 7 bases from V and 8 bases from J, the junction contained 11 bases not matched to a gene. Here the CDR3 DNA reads TGTGCCAGCACCAAAGGCCCAGCGGGGGGGGATGAGCAGTTCTTC. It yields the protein CASTKGPAGGDEQFF.

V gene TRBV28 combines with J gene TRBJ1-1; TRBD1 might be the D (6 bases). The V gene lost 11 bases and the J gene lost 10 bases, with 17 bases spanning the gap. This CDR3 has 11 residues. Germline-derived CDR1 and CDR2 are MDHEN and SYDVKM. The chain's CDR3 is CASRSGGAAFF. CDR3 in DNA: TGTGCCTCCCGAAGTGGGGGCGCAGCTTTCTTT. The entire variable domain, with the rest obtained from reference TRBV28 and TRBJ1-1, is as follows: DVKVTQSSRYLVKRTGEKVFLECVQDMDHENMFWYRQDPGLGLRLIYFSYDVKMKEKGDIPEGYSVSREKKERFSLILESASTNQTSMYLCASRSGGAAFFGQGTRLTVV.

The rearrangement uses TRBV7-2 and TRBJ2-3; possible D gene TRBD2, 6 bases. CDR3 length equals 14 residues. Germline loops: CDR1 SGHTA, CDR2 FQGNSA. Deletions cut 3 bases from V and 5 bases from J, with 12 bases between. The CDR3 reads CASSFRDSQDTQYF. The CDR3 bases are TGTGCCAGCAGCTTCCGGGACTCACAAGATACGCAGTATTTT. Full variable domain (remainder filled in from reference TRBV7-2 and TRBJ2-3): GAGVSQSPSNKVTEKGKDVELRCDPISGHTALYWYRQSLGQGLEFLIYFQGNSAPDKSGLPSDRFSAERTGGSVSTLTIQRTQQEDSAVYLCASSFRDSQDTQYFGPGTRLTVL.

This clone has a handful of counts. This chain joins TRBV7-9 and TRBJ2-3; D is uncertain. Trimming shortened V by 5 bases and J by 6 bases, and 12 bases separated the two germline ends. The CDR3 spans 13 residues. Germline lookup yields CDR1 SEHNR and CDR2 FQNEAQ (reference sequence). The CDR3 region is CASSPRGPDTQYF. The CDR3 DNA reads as TGTGCCAGCAGCCCACGAGGCCCGGATACGCAGTATTTT.

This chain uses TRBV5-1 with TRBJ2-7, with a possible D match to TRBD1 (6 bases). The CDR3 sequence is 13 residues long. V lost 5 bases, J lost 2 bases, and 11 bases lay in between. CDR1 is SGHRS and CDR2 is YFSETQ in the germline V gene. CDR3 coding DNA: TGCGCCAGCAGTCCGGGACAAACCTACGAGCAGTACTTC. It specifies CASSPGQTYEQYF.

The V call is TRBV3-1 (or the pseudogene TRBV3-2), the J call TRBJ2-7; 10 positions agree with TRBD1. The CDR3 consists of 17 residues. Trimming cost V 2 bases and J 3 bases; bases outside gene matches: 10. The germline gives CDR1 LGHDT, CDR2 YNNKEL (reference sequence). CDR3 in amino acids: CASSQKRSWDRGYEQYF. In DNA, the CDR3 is TGTGCCAGCAGCCAAAAAAGGAGTTGGGACAGGGGCTACGAGCAGTACTTC.

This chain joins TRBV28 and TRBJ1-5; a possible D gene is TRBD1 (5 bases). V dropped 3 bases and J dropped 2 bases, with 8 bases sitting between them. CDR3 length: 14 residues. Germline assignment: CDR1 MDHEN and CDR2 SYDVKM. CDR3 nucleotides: TGTGCCAGCAGTTTTATACAGGGCAATCAGCCCCAGCATTTT. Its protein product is CASSFIQGNQPQHF.

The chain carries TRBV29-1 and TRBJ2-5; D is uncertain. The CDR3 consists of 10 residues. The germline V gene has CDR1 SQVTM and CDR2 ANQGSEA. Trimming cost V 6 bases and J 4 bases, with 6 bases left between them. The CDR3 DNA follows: TGCAGCGTCGAGAGAGAGACCCAGTACTTC. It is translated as CSVERETQYF.

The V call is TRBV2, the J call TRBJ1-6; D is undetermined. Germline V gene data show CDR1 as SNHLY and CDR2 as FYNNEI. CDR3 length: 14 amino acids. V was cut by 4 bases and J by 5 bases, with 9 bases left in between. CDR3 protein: CASSVESHNSPLHF. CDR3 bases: TGTGCCAGCAGTGTGGAGAGCCATAATTCACCCCTCCACTTT.

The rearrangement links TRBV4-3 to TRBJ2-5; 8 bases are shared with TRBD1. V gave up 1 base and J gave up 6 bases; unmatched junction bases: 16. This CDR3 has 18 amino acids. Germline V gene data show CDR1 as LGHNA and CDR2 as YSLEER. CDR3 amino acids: CASSQATPGQAWGKTQYF. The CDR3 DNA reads TGCGCCAGCAGCCAAGCCACCCCGGGACAGGCGTGGGGGAAGACCCAGTACTTC.

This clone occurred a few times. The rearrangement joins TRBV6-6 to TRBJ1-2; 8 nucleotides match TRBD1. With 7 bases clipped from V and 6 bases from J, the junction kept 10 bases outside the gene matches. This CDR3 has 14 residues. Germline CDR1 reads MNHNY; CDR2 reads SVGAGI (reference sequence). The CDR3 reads CASTGQGGYDGYTF. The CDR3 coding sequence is TGTGCCAGCACCGGACAGGGCGGTTATGATGGCTACACCTTC.

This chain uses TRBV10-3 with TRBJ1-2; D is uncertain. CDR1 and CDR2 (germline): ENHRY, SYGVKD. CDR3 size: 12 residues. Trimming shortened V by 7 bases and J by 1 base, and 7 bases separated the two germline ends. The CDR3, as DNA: TGTGCCATCACAGGCCATAACTATGGCTACACCTTC. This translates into CAITGHNYGYTF.

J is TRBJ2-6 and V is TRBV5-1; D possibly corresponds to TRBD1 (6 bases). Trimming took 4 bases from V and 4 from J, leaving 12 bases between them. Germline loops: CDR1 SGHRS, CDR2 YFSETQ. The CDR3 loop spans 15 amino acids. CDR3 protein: CASSQQGGGANVLTF. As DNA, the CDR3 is TGCGCCAGCAGCCAACAGGGTGGCGGGGCCAACGTCCTGACTTTC.